The rows below give T cell receptor beta chains drawn from one sample of a study of cytomegalovirus exposure and HLA in healthy donors. Assay: immunoSEQ multiplex PCR; the TCRdb copy retains only in-frame clones and omits some. The sample records about 190,000 clones, about 84% being singletons. The sequencing input was PBMCs. The receptors were sampled from a man aged 50-60 years in good health and CMV-seronegative. Both conserved end residues are part of each CDR3. Fields, in order: clone size, D gene, CDR3 length, J gene, V gene, CDR3 DNA, CDR3 protein. D genes are given only for firm matches. Expanded clones get a size class; other rows say once, few or many, or leave the size out.

>.|.|11|TRBJ1-1|TRBV20-1
TGCAGTGCTCCTTACATAAATGAAGCTTTCTTT
CSAPYINEAFF
>.|TRBD1|13|TRBJ1-4|TRBV5-6
TGTGCCACCACGGGACAGGGGAATGAAAAACTGTTTTTT
CATTGQGNEKLFF
>few|.|13|TRBJ2-5|TRBV7-8
TGTGCCAGCAGCGCACGGGTCCAAGAGACCCAGTACTTC
CASSARVQETQYF
>.|TRBD1|14|TRBJ1-1|TRBV6-5
TGTGCCAGCAGTTACTACGCAGGGGGTACTGAAGCTTTCTTT
CASSYYAGGTEAFF
>once|TRBD1|13|TRBJ1-5|TRBV29-1
TGCAGCGCCGTTACAGGGGGCAATCAGCCCCAGCATTTT
CSAVTGGNQPQHF
>few|TRBD2|17|TRBJ2-3|TRBV11-2
TGTGCCAGCAGCTTATCCCTAGCGGGGGGGCCCGGGGATACGCAGTATTTT
CASSLSLAGGPGDTQYF
>.|.|18|TRBJ1-4|TRBV5-1
TGCGCCAGCAGCTTCCTCCCTCTGGGAGAGGGGGAAGTTGAAAAACTGTTTTTT
CASSFLPLGEGEVEKLFF
>few|.|12|TRBJ1-6|TRBV19
TGTGCCAGTAGTCATGTGGGCTCACCCCTCCACTTT
CASSHVGSPLHF
>.|TRBD1|14|TRBJ2-7|TRBV5-6
TGTGCCAGCAGGTTGACAGGGGAAAGCTACGAGCAGTACTTC
CASRLTGESYEQYF
>few|.|14|TRBJ1-5|TRBV28
TGTGCCAGCAGTTTATTTACAGGAAGCCAGCCCCAGCATTTT
CASSLFTGSQPQHF
>.|.|14|TRBJ2-5|TRBV27
TGTGCCAGCAGTTCGCTAGGGGGGGAAGAGACCCAGTACTTC
CASSSLGGEETQYF
>.|.|15|TRBJ2-6|TRBV2
TGTGCCAGCAGAGGTGAGGACTCTGGGGCCAACGTCCTGACTTTC
CASRGEDSGANVLTF
>.|.|16|TRBJ2-5|TRBV6-5
TGTGCCAGCAGTTTCGGACAGTCTCGGATGACGAAGACCCAGTACTTC
CASSFGQSRMTKTQYF
>few|TRBD1|14|TRBJ1-2|TRBV5-6
TGTGCCAGCAGCTTAGGGGACAGTGTTTTCGGCTCCACCTTC
CASSLGDSVFGSTF
>.|.|12|TRBJ2-3|TRBV29-1
TGCAGCGTTAGCCTCAACTTGGATACGCAGTATTTT
CSVSLNLDTQYF
>.|.|15|TRBJ1-5|TRBV4-1
TGCGCCAGCAGCCAAGTTAGTGGGGGGAATCAGCCCCAGCATTTT
CASSQVSGGNQPQHF
>.|TRBD1|12|TRBJ1-1|TRBV12-5
TGTGCTAGTGCCGCCGGGACAGGGGTAGCTTTCTTT
CASAAGTGVAFF
>.|.|14|TRBJ1-6|TRBV7-8
TGTGCCAGCAGCTTATCTGGGGGAGGTTCACCCCTCCACTTT
CASSLSGGGSPLHF
>few|.|15|TRBJ1-2|TRBV27
TGTGCCAGCAGTTTTTACGGAGGAAACGACTATGGCTACACCTTC
CASSFYGGNDYGYTF
>.|.|13|TRBJ1-5|TRBV2
TGTGCCAGCAACGGGGAGAGCAATCAGCCCCAGCATTTT
CASNGESNQPQHF
>.|.|13|TRBJ2-3|TRBV30
TGTGCCTGGAGCCATAGTCCCACAGATACGCAGTATTTT
CAWSHSPTDTQYF
>.|.|14|TRBJ1-4|TRBV10-3
TGTGCCATCAGTGGAGAGGACTCTAATGAAAAACTGTTTTTT
CAISGEDSNEKLFF
>once|.|15|TRBJ1-3|TRBV7-3
TGTGCCAGCAGCTTAACGGCTCTCCCCGGAAACACCATATATTTT
CASSLTALPGNTIYF
>.|.|16|TRBJ1-4|TRBV5-1
TGCGCCAGCAGCCCTAGGGGGGGCAGTCTTAATGAAAAACTGTTTTTT
CASSPRGGSLNEKLFF
>.|.|14|TRBJ1-1|TRBV7-9
TGTGCCAGCAGCTTACCCAGGGGAGGGACTGAAGCTTTCTTT
CASSLPRGGTEAFF
>.|TRBD2|14|TRBJ2-3|TRBV7-2
TGTGCCAGCAGCTCCGGACTAGCCCCAGATACGCAGTATTTT
CASSSGLAPDTQYF
>.|TRBD2|16|TRBJ2-7|TRBV4-3
TGCGCCAGCAGCCAAGATTGGGGGGGGAGCTCCTACGAGCAGTACTTC
CASSQDWGGSSYEQYF
>.|TRBD2|16|TRBJ2-7|TRBV5-1
TGCGCCAGCAGCTCCCCGGGACTAGCGGACTCCTACGAGCAGTACTTC
CASSSPGLADSYEQYF
>.|.|16|TRBJ1-6|TRBV7-2
TGTGCCAGCAGCTTGGCTCGGGACAACACCAATTCACCCCTCCACTTT
CASSLARDNTNSPLHF
>.|.|16|TRBJ2-5|TRBV30
TGTGCCTGGAGTGTCGAGTCGGACACAGTGAAAGAGACCCAGTACTTC
CAWSVESDTVKETQYF
>.|.|15|TRBJ2-7|TRBV11-3
TGTGCCAGCAGCCTCTTCGGGCAGGGCCCATACGAGCAGTACTTC
CASSLFGQGPYEQYF
>.|.|15|TRBJ2-3|TRBV9
TGTGCCAGCAGCGGAGGACTGGAGGCGACAGATACGCAGTATTTT
CASSGGLEATDTQYF
>.|TRBD1|15|TRBJ2-3|TRBV29-1
TGCAGCGTTGAAGGGGGACAGGCAAGCACAGATACGCAGTATTTT
CSVEGGQASTDTQYF
>.|.|12|TRBJ2-7|TRBV5-5
TGTGCCAGCAGCTTGGTCCACTACGAGCAGTACTTC
CASSLVHYEQYF
>.|.|15|TRBJ1-4|TRBV7-2
TGTGCCAGCAGCTCCGTCAGGTCTACTAATGAAAAACTGTTTTTT
CASSSVRSTNEKLFF
>.|.|13|TRBJ2-2|TRBV11-2
TGTGCCAGCAGCCCGCAGGGATACGGGGAGCTGTTTTTT
CASSPQGYGELFF
>.|.|13|TRBJ1-1|TRBV2
TGTGCCAGCACGAAGGGGGTAAACACTGAAGCTTTCTTT
CASTKGVNTEAFF
>.|.|14|TRBJ1-6|TRBV28
TGTGCCAGCAGTTCGGGACAAGATAATTCACCCCTCCACTTT
CASSSGQDNSPLHF
>few|.|16|TRBJ2-7|TRBV5-8
TGTGCCAGCAGCTTGTTTCCTAGGGAGCTTCGGGATGAGCAGTACTTC
CASSLFPRELRDEQYF
>.|TRBD2|15|TRBJ2-4|TRBV29-1
TGCAGCGTTGGGGGCGGGACTAGCGGCAAAAACATTCAGTACTTC
CSVGGGTSGKNIQYF
>.|TRBD2|16|TRBJ2-7|TRBV14
TGTGCCAGCAGCCATCCCTATTGGGGGGGCTCCTACGAGCAGTACTTC
CASSHPYWGGSYEQYF
>once|.|12|TRBJ1-3|TRBV29-1
TGTGGCGCGGTTATCTCTGGAAACACCATATATTTT
CGAVISGNTIYF
>.|.|10|TRBJ2-4|TRBV28
TGTGCCAGCTCTAAAAACATTCAGTACTTC
CASSKNIQYF
>.|TRBD1|14|TRBJ2-7|TRBV27
TGTGCCAGCAGTTGGAGGACAGGGGGACAGGAGCAGTACTTC
CASSWRTGGQEQYF
>.|TRBD1|16|TRBJ2-5|TRBV30
TGTGCCTGGAGTCTTCTCAGGGGGACAAGAAAAGAGACCCAGTACTTC
CAWSLLRGTRKETQYF
>few|.|14|TRBJ1-1|TRBV27
TGTGCCAGCAGCACTTCCGGGGATGGCACTGAAGCTTTCTTT
CASSTSGDGTEAFF
>.|.|13|TRBJ2-7|TRBV25-1
TGTGCCAGCAGTGAAATTAGGGAGTACGAGCAGTGCTTC
CASSEIREYEQCF
>.|TRBD1|14|TRBJ1-6|TRBV7-8
TGTGCCTGCAGGGACAGGGCTTTTAATTCACCCCTCCACTTT
CACRDRAFNSPLHF